The 27 T cell receptor beta chains in this list originate from one sample, sequenced in a study of Ad26.COV2.S vaccination and SARS-CoV-2 variants. Profiled with immunoSEQ multiplex PCR; TCRdb holds only in-frame clones, not every one. The repertoire holds nearly 400,000 clones, about 88% seen once, with about 1.9% in the top ten. Treatment given: some 19 received Ad26.COV2.S at low or high dose, single or two shots; roughly 5 received placebo; per-sample allocation not given. The investigators took samples on day 63 after the first vaccine or placebo injection. The specimen comprised peripheral blood, sampled in a trial of Ad26.COV2.S vaccine versus placebo. All receptors come from a person aged 18 to 59 who received the Ad26.COV2.S COVID-19 vaccine or a placebo.

This chain connects TRBV5-4 to TRBJ2-7, with D unclear. The length of the CDR3 is 13 residues. V was cut by 5 bases and J by 5 bases, with 14 bases left in between. Germline V lookup: CDR1 SGHNT, CDR2 YYREEE (reference sequence). CDR3 DNA sequence: TGTGCCAGCAGGGGTGGGGTCAAAGACGAGCAGTACTTC. It encodes CASRGGVKDEQYF.

V gene TRBV3-1 (or the pseudogene TRBV3-2) combines with J gene TRBJ2-7; no definite D call. V lost 0 bases and J 4 bases, leaving 13 bases between the germline ends. Germline values: CDR1 LGHDT, CDR2 YNNKEL (reference sequence). This CDR3 region has 15 residues. This CDR3 is CASSQDLRKGYEQYF. DNA for the CDR3: TGTGCCAGCAGCCAAGATCTGAGGAAGGGATACGAGCAGTACTTC.

This sequence joins TRBV6-6 and TRBJ2-7, with 7 bases aligning to TRBD1. The length of the CDR3 is 13 residues. The germline CDR1 and CDR2 sequences are MNHNY and SVGAGI (reference sequence). With V trimmed by 6 bases and J by 4 bases, 6 bases remained unmatched. The CDR3 DNA reads TGTGCCAGCAGGGGCCGACAGGGATACGAGCAGTACTTC. This gives the protein CASRGRQGYEQYF.

This clone was detected only a few times. The chain employs TRBV7-8 and TRBJ2-3; D gene uncertain. Trimming left V 1 base short and J 1 base short, with 18 bases between. Germline values: CDR1 SGHVS, CDR2 FQNEAQ. The CDR3 totals 18 residues. The CDR3 protein is CASSLERWAPQRTDTQYF. In DNA, the CDR3 is TGTGCCAGCAGCTTAGAGAGGTGGGCGCCCCAGCGCACAGATACGCAGTATTTT.

The chain joins TRBV7-9 to TRBJ2-1; 7 bases are shared with TRBD2. V gave up 1 base and J gave up 8 bases; unmatched junction bases: 5. CDR1 SEHNR and CDR2 FQNEAQ come from the germline V gene (reference sequence). The CDR3 runs to 14 residues. The chain's CDR3 is CASSLVGLADEQFF. The CDR3 DNA sequence: TGTGCCAGCAGCTTAGTCGGGCTAGCGGATGAGCAGTTCTTC. The variable domain in full, with the rest retrieved from reference TRBV7-9 and TRBJ2-1, is DTGVSQNPRHKITKRGQNVTFRCDPISEHNRLYWYRQTLGQGPEFLTYFQNEAQLEKSRLLSDRFSAERPKGSFSTLEIQRTEQGDSAMYLCASSLVGLADEQFFGPGTRLTVL.

Concerning this clone itself: The sample carries other DNA sequences with the same CDR3. The J gene is TRBJ2-7, the V gene TRBV28; D is possibly TRBD1 (5 bases). The V gene lost 5 bases and the J gene lost 4 bases, with 9 bases spanning the gap. The CDR3 consists of 12 residues. CDR1 and CDR2 from the germline V gene are MDHEN and SYDVKM. The chain's CDR3 is CASSPPGYEQYF. Here the CDR3 DNA reads TGTGCCAGCAGTCCCCCAGGGTACGAGCAGTACTTC.

This chain links TRBV27 with TRBJ2-7, with unresolved D. CDR1 and CDR2 (germline): MNHEY, SMNVEV (reference sequence). V was pared by 5 bases and J by 3 bases, with 5 bases between. This CDR3 has 11 residues. The DNA of the CDR3 is TGTGCCAGCAGTCACAACTACGAGCAGTACTTC. It specifies CASSHNYEQYF.

This clone turned up a few times. The CDR3 DNA reads TGTGCCAGCAGTTCCTCGGACAGGGGCCACGAGCAGTACTTC. Protein: CASSSSDRGHEQYF. V and J are TRBV28 and TRBJ2-7, with 9 positions matching TRBD1. This CDR3 is built from 14 residues. The J segment lost 5 bases and the V segment lost 4 bases, leaving 6 bases of the junction unmatched. CDR1 is MDHEN, CDR2 SYDVKM, per germline.

This rearrangement joins TRBV7-2 to TRBJ2-7; 8 bases are a match to TRBD2. Losses at the gene ends were 4 bases for V and 4 bases for J; bases not matched to a gene: 6. Germline values: CDR1 SGHTA, CDR2 FQGNSA. The CDR3 has 14 amino acids. In nucleotides, the CDR3 is TGTGCCAGCAGCTCAGCACGGGGGGGTTACGAGCAGTACTTC. Translation gives CASSSARGGYEQYF.

The chain is built from TRBV13 and TRBJ2-4; possibly TRBD1 or TRBD2 for D (6 bases each). Germline V lookup: CDR1 PRHDT, CDR2 FYEKMQ (reference sequence). Deletions cut 5 bases from V and 8 bases from J, with 19 bases between. CDR3 length equals 15 residues. The CDR3 here is CASSLRGDLPYIQYF. The CDR3 bases are TGTGCCAGCAGCCTAAGGGGGGACCTCCCTTACATTCAGTACTTC.

This chain links TRBV6-5 with TRBJ1-2, with 9 bases aligning to TRBD1. Germline-derived CDR1 and CDR2 are MNHEY and SVGAGI. This CDR3 is 14 amino acids long. Trimming removed 7 bases from V and 8 bases from J; junction bases left unmatched: 11. DNA of the CDR3: TGTGCCAGCAATTCCGGGACAGGGTCTCTGGGCTACACCTTC. Translating it yields CASNSGTGSLGYTF.

V usage is TRBV7-6 and J usage is TRBJ1-1, with D possibly being TRBD1 (5 bases). In germline, CDR1 is SGHVS, CDR2 FNYEAQ. The CDR3 sequence is 13 residues long. Trimming shortened V by 1 base and J by 8 bases, and 11 bases separated the two germline ends. The CDR3 region is CASSLEWGTEAFF. The CDR3, as DNA: TGTGCCAGCAGCTTAGAGTGGGGGACGGAAGCTTTCTTT.

The rearrangement links TRBV15 to TRBJ2-7; D is undetermined. Germline V gene data show CDR1 as LNHNV and CDR2 as YYDKDF (reference sequence). CDR3 length equals 13 residues. V shed 1 base and J shed 6 bases, with 10 bases lying between them. This CDR3 is CATSRAGSAEQYF. CDR3 in DNA: TGTGCCACCAGCAGAGCTGGGTCTGCCGAGCAGTACTTC.

V usage is TRBV11-2 and J usage is TRBJ1-1; possibly TRBD1 for D (6 bases). This CDR3 spans 16 amino acids. V was cut by 3 bases and J by 4 bases, with 18 bases left in between. Germline values: CDR1 SGHAT, CDR2 FQNNGV. The CDR3 bases are TGTGCCAGCAGCTTCAGAAGACAGGCTTCGAGCACTGAAGCTTTCTTT. This codes for CASSFRRQASSTEAFF.

The chain joins TRBV5-1 to TRBJ2-1; D possibly corresponds to TRBD2 (5 bases). CDR1 is SGHRS and CDR2 is YFSETQ in the germline V gene. This CDR3 contains 18 residues. V lost 5 bases to trimming and J lost 7 bases, with 28 bases between them. The CDR3 region has the DNA TGCGCCAGCAGGTCTTTCGCGGCGGCCGGCCGCGGGTTTAATGAGCAGTTCTTC. This codes for CASRSFAAAGRGFNEQFF.

The table lists this clone with a count of one. V and J are TRBV27 and TRBJ2-7, with D uncertain. The CDR3 consists of 15 residues. Deletions cut 0 bases from V and 2 bases from J, with 11 bases between. Germline lookup yields CDR1 MNHEY and CDR2 SMNVEV (reference sequence). The CDR3 sequence: CASSLSGKPTYEQYF. DNA for the CDR3: TGTGCCAGCAGTTTATCGGGCAAACCTACCTACGAGCAGTACTTC.

The chain has TRBV6-5 and TRBJ1-1, with a possible D match to TRBD1 (5 bases). Germline V lookup: CDR1 MNHEY, CDR2 SVGAGI. The length of the CDR3 is 11 residues. With 6 bases removed from V and 7 bases from J, the gap between germline ends came to 9 bases. CDR3 sequence: CASRQRGEAFF. DNA for the CDR3: TGTGCCAGCAGACAAAGGGGTGAAGCTTTCTTT.

V usage is TRBV6-1 and J usage is TRBJ2-7; 7 nucleotides match TRBD2. Unmatched junction bases numbered 11, after V lost 2 bases and J lost 4 bases. Germline V gene sequence: CDR1 MNHNS, CDR2 SASEGT. The CDR3 loop spans 16 amino acids. The CDR3 nucleotides are TGTGCCAGCAGTGAATGGGGGGAGGGCCTTCGGTACGAGCAGTACTTC. It translates to CASSEWGEGLRYEQYF.

The chain is built from TRBV7-9 and TRBJ2-3, with D possibly TRBD1 on 5 matching bases. CDR1 SEHNR and CDR2 FQNEAQ come from the germline V gene (reference sequence). This CDR3 is 16 amino acids long. V lost 5 bases and J lost 0, with 15 bases in between. The chain's CDR3 is CASSLSLGASTDTQYF. CDR3 DNA: TGTGCCAGCAGCCTTTCTCTAGGGGCAAGCACAGATACGCAGTATTTT.

This clone occurred once. This CDR3 is CASSLQGLLTTQYF. The CDR3 DNA is TGTGCCAGCAGTTTACAGGGACTTTTAACGACCCAGTACTTC. The V call is TRBV28, the J call TRBJ2-5, with D perhaps TRBD2 (6 bases). With 2 bases removed from V and 7 bases from J, the gap between germline ends came to 14 bases. Looked up from germline, CDR1 is MDHEN and CDR2 is SYDVKM. The CDR3 spans 14 residues.

This sequence joins TRBV4-3 and TRBJ1-1; D call uncertain. The germline CDR1 and CDR2 sequences are LGHNA and YSLEER. The CDR3 length is 13 residues. V lost 4 bases and J 0 bases, leaving 6 bases between the germline ends. The CDR3 DNA reads as TGCGCCAGCAGCCCAACCTTGAACACTGAAGCTTTCTTT. This translates into CASSPTLNTEAFF.

The chain is built from TRBV14 and TRBJ2-1, with a possible D match to TRBD2 (6 bases). The CDR3 sequence is 13 residues long. CDR1 SGHDN and CDR2 FVKESK come from the germline V gene. V was pared by 1 base and J by 9 bases, with 10 bases between. CDR3 sequence reads: CASSQGGIAEQFF. The DNA for the CDR3 is TGTGCCAGCAGCCAAGGCGGGATTGCTGAGCAGTTCTTC.

CDR3 nucleotide sequence: TGTGCCAGCAGCTTGGAGGATAAGGGGGCCAAAGGCTACACCTTC. Protein sequence: CASSLEDKGAKGYTF. This chain uses TRBV7-6 with TRBJ1-2; TRBD1 matches 7 bases. Unmatched junction bases numbered 12, after V lost 3 bases and J lost 8 bases. Germline lookup yields CDR1 SGHVS and CDR2 FNYEAQ. CDR3 size: 15 residues.

The chain links TRBV3-1 (or the pseudogene TRBV3-2) to TRBJ2-3; 9 bases are a match to TRBD2. With V trimmed by 0 bases and J by 2 bases, 3 bases remained unmatched. The length of the CDR3 is 16 residues. Looked up from germline, CDR1 is LGHDT and CDR2 is YNNKEL (reference sequence). CDR3 loop: CASSQDGGRATDTQYF. The CDR3, as DNA: TGTGCCAGCAGCCAAGATGGCGGGAGGGCCACAGATACGCAGTATTTT.

This clone turned up a few times. The gene calls are TRBV14 and TRBJ1-1; tentative D call: TRBD1 (6 bases). CDR1 and CDR2 (germline): SGHDN, FVKESK. The CDR3 contains 16 residues. Trimming took off 3 bases at V and 0 bases at J, with 14 bases between the two ends. The CDR3 nucleotides are TGTGCCAGCAGCCAGAGGGGGGTCAGCCTGAACACTGAAGCTTTCTTT. Translated, it gives CASSQRGVSLNTEAFF.

This chain connects TRBV7-8 to TRBJ1-1; the match to TRBD1 covers 7 bases. This CDR3 region has 15 residues. Germline V CDR1 and CDR2: SGHVS, FQNEAQ. With V trimmed by 3 bases and J by 1 base, 5 bases remained unmatched. The CDR3 region is CASSFPGQTNTEAFF. Here the CDR3 DNA reads TGTGCCAGCAGCTTCCCGGGACAGACGAACACTGAAGCTTTCTTT. The whole variable domain, filled in from reference TRBV7-8 and TRBJ1-1, reads GAGVSQSPRYKVAKRGQDVALRCDPISGHVSLFWYQQALGQGPEFLTYFQNEAQLDKSGLPSDRFFAERPEGSVSTLKIQRTQQEDSAVYLCASSFPGQTNTEAFFGQGTRLTVV.

The chain links TRBV24-1 to TRBJ2-1; D tentatively reads TRBD1 or TRBD2 (6 bases each). Deletions cut 9 bases from V and 4 bases from J, with 18 bases between. CDR3 length: 15 residues. Germline CDR1 and CDR2: KGHDR and SFDVKD. The CDR3: CATQAFGGLYNEQFF. The DNA of the CDR3 is TGTGCCACCCAAGCTTTCGGGGGCCTATACAATGAGCAGTTCTTC.